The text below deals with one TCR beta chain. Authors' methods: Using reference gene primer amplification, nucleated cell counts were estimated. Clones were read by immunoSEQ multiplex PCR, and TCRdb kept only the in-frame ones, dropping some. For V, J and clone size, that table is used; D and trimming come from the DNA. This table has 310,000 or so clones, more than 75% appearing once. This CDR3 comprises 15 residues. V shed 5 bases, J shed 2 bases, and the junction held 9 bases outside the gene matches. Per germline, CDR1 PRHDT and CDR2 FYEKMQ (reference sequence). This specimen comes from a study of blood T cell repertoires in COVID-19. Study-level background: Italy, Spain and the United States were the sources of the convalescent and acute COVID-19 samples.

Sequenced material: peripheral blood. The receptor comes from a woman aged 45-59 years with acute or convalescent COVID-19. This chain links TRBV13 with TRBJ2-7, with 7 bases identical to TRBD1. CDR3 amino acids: CASSLVGQSTYEQYF. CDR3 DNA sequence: TGTGCCAGCAGCCTAGTGGGACAGAGCACCTACGAGCAGTACTTC.